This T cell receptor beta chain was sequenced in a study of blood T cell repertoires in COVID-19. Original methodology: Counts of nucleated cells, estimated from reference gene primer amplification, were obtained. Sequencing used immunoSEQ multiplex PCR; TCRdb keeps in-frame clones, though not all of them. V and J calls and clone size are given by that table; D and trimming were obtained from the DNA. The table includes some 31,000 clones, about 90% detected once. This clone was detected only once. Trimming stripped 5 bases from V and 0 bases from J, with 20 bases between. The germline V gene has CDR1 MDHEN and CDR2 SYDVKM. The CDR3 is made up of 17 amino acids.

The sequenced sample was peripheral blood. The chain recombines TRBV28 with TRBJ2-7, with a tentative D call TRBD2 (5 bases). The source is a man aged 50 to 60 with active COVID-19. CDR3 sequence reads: CASSTLPGGRSSYEQYF. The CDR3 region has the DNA TGTGCCAGCAGTACCCTTCCCGGCGGGCGGTCCTCCTACGAGCAGTACTTC. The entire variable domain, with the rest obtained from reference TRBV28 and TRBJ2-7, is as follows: DVKVTQSSRYLVKRTGEKVFLECVQDMDHENMFWYRQDPGLGLRLIYFSYDVKMKEKGDIPEGYSVSREKKERFSLILESASTNQTSMYLCASSTLPGGRSSYEQYFGPGTRLTVT.